This entry lists 24 T cell receptor beta chains sequenced from one sample in a study of shared clonotypes between healthy human individuals (dated by TCRdb to the early 2020s). Receptor libraries were prepared by the immunoSEQ multiplex PCR assay. As stored in TCRdb, this immuneACCESS dataset retains in-frame rearrangements with V and J assigned. A fraction of the clones does not appear; measured against another copy, unresolved V genes explain less than half of the discrepancy, and the remainder lacks a known reason. The sample table contains millions of clones; only one count was recorded for around 94% of them. The ten most abundant clones make up 0.11% to 0.15% of the sample. The sample was naive CD4+ T cells sorted from blood. The sample's cell subset or site label is to be understood as: CD45RA+ positively selected. These receptors all come from a man between 18 and 29 years old in good health.

J is TRBJ2-2 and V is TRBV5-1, with a possible D match to TRBD2 (6 bases). The germline V and J ends were trimmed by 0 bases and 4 bases, with 13 bases remaining between them. The V gene's germline CDR1 is SGHRS and CDR2 YFSETQ. The CDR3 is made up of 16 amino acids. The CDR3 DNA reads TGCGCCAGCAGCTTGGACGGGGAGGCGGGCACCGGGGAGCTGTTTTTT. Translation: CASSLDGEAGTGELFF.

The chain couples TRBV10-3 to TRBJ1-1; 7 positions agree with TRBD1. The germline V gene encodes CDR1 ENHRY and CDR2 SYGVKD. V trimming: 11 bases; J trimming: 0 bases; junction bases outside the gene matches: 6. The CDR3 has 13 amino acids. CDR3 coding DNA: TGTGCCGCGAAGACAGGGCTGAACACTGAAGCTTTCTTT. Its translation: CAAKTGLNTEAFF.

The J gene is TRBJ1-6, the V gene TRBV30, with 8 bases that match TRBD1. The J segment lost 7 bases and the V segment lost 1 base, leaving 18 bases of the junction unmatched. Germline-derived CDR1 and CDR2 are GTSNPN and SVGIG (reference sequence). CDR3 length equals 19 residues. This CDR3 reads CAWSGQGGVGTGLNSPLHF. The CDR3 nucleotides read TGTGCCTGGAGTGGACAGGGAGGAGTCGGGACAGGTCTGAATTCACCCCTCCACTTT. Full variable domain (outside the CDR3, taken from reference TRBV30 and TRBJ1-6): SQTIHQWPATLVQPVGSPLSLECTVEGTSNPNLYWYRQAAGRGLQLLFYSVGIGQISSEVPQNLSASRPQDRQFILSSKKLLLSDSGFYLCAWSGQGGVGTGLNSPLHFGNGTRLTVT.

On this clone: The same CDR3 also results from other DNA sequences found in this sample. This chain uses TRBV18 with TRBJ2-7; no reliable D call. Germline V gene data show CDR1 as KGHSH and CDR2 as LQKENI. Trimming shortened V by 6 bases and J by 3 bases, and 6 bases separated the two germline ends. The CDR3 consists of 11 residues. CDR3 region: CASSPNYEQYF. In DNA, the CDR3 is TGTGCCAGCTCGCCTAACTACGAGCAGTACTTC.

This rearrangement joins TRBV2 to TRBJ2-5; TRBD2 matches at 10 bases. V was clipped by 7 bases and J by 4 bases; unmatched bases: 3. CDR3 length: 13 amino acids. CDR1 SNHLY and CDR2 FYNNEI come from the germline V gene. DNA of the CDR3: TGTGCCAGCATTAGCGGGAGGTTAGAGACCCAGTACTTC. This translates into CASISGRLETQYF.

The chain links TRBV29-1 to TRBJ1-5; D remains unclear. V lost 4 bases, J lost 2 bases, and 6 bases lay in between. CDR1 SQVTM and CDR2 ANQGSEA come from the germline V gene. CDR3 length equals 12 residues. For the CDR3, the DNA is TGCAGCGTTGTCGCGGGCAATCAGCCCCAGCATTTT. It is translated as CSVVAGNQPQHF.

The CDR3 reads CASSPTGTSGSVRSTDTQYF. The CDR3 region has the DNA TGTGCCAGCAGCCCTACCGGGACTAGCGGGAGTGTACGGAGCACAGATACGCAGTATTTT. The chain has TRBV5-4 and TRBJ2-3; 14 bases fit TRBD2. The germline V gene has CDR1 SGHNT and CDR2 YYREEE (reference sequence). V lost 4 bases, J lost 0 bases, and 13 bases stayed unmatched. The CDR3 length is 20 residues.

V usage is TRBV10-2 and J usage is TRBJ1-1; D is ambiguous. The CDR3 has 18 amino acids. Germline CDR1 and CDR2: WSHSY and SAAADI. Trimming left V 0 bases short and J 0 bases short, with 17 bases between. The chain's CDR3 is CASSESKGFESVNTEAFF. The DNA for the CDR3 is TGCGCCAGCAGTGAGTCTAAGGGCTTCGAGTCCGTGAACACTGAAGCTTTCTTT.

This clone was counted between two and nine times. The rearrangement uses TRBV18 and TRBJ1-2; D not resolved. Germline V gene lookup returns CDR1 KGHSH and CDR2 LQKENI. CDR3 length equals 15 residues. With 3 bases removed from V and 4 bases from J, the gap between germline ends came to 15 bases. The CDR3: CASSPSEGLIYGYTF. The DNA for the CDR3 is TGTGCCAGCTCACCCTCGGAAGGGCTGATCTATGGCTACACCTTC.

V is TRBV9 and J is TRBJ2-3; D may be TRBD2 (6 bases). Per the germline V gene, CDR1 is SGDLS and CDR2 is YYNGEE. The V and J ends lost 6 bases and 0 bases respectively, with 11 bases between them. This CDR3 region has 14 residues. The CDR3: CASNGGMSTDTQYF. As DNA, the CDR3 is TGTGCCAGCAATGGGGGGATGAGCACAGATACGCAGTATTTT. Combining the CDR3 with reference TRBV9 and TRBJ2-3 gives the whole variable domain DSGVTQTPKHLITATGQRVTLRCSPRSGDLSVYWYQQSLDQGLQFLIQYYNGEERAKGNILERFSAQQFPDLHSELNLSSLELGDSALYFCASNGGMSTDTQYFGPGTRLTVL.

The chain joins TRBV10-3 to TRBJ2-1; tentatively, D is TRBD2 (6 bases). Trimming left V 9 bases short and J 1 base short, with 13 bases between. Looked up from germline, CDR1 is ENHRY and CDR2 is SYGVKD. This CDR3 region has 14 residues. The CDR3 nucleotides are TGTGCCATTCTTGGGGGGAATTCCTACAATGAGCAGTTCTTC. It encodes CAILGGNSYNEQFF.

The chain is built from TRBV28 and TRBJ1-1; tentatively, D is TRBD1 (6 bases). Deletions cut 4 bases from V and 1 base from J, with 19 bases between. Germline V CDR1 and CDR2: MDHEN, SYDVKM. The CDR3 spans 17 residues. CDR3 loop: CASSSQGRGRRNTEAFF. For the CDR3, the DNA is TGTGCCAGCAGTTCCCAGGGGAGGGGCCGTAGGAACACTGAAGCTTTCTTT.

This clone came up a few times. Other DNA sequences in this sample translate to the same CDR3. V is TRBV18 and J is TRBJ1-5; D gene uncertain. V shed 2 bases and J shed 4 bases, with 6 bases lying between them. The germline CDR1 and CDR2 sequences are KGHSH and LQKENI. This CDR3 is 13 amino acids long. The CDR3 is CASSPGNNQPQHF. The CDR3 DNA reads TGTGCCAGCTCACCAGGGAATAATCAGCCCCAGCATTTT.

The chain links TRBV11-2 to TRBJ2-1, with 8 bases fitting TRBD1. Per germline, CDR1 SGHAT and CDR2 FQNNGV. V dropped 0 bases and J dropped 4; count of bases not matched to a gene: 17. This CDR3 is 20 amino acids long. This CDR3 reads CASSLEGRQGPSSRYNEQFF. DNA of the CDR3: TGTGCCAGCAGCTTAGAGGGGCGACAGGGGCCCTCCTCGAGATACAATGAGCAGTTCTTC.

V usage is TRBV5-6 and J usage is TRBJ2-7; 8 bases fit TRBD2. This CDR3 has 13 residues. Trimming removed 4 bases from V and 9 bases from J; junction bases left unmatched: 9. Per germline, CDR1 SGHDT and CDR2 YYEEEE. This CDR3 reads CASSLLAGNGQYF. The CDR3 bases are TGTGCCAGCAGCCTCTTAGCGGGAAACGGGCAGTACTTC.

The chain carries TRBV5-6 and TRBJ2-5; the match to TRBD1 covers 7 bases. This CDR3 is built from 15 residues. Germline V CDR1 and CDR2: SGHDT, YYEEEE. J gave up 5 bases and V 0 bases, and 7 bases lay outside the gene matches. The CDR3 protein is CASSLGRQGWETQYF. The CDR3 DNA reads TGTGCCAGCAGCTTGGGGCGACAGGGTTGGGAGACCCAGTACTTC. Filled out from reference TRBV5-6 and TRBJ2-5, the complete variable domain reads DAGVTQSPTHLIKTRGQQVTLRCSPKSGHDTVSWYQQALGQGPQFIFQYYEEEERQRGNFPDRFSGHQFPNYSSELNVNALLLGDSALYLCASSLGRQGWETQYFGPGTRLLVL.

The chain carries TRBV5-1 and TRBJ2-2, with D uncertain. Trimming stripped 2 bases from V and 7 bases from J, with 6 bases between. Germline lookup yields CDR1 SGHRS and CDR2 YFSETQ. The CDR3 runs to 12 residues. CDR3 DNA sequence: TGCGCCAGCAGCTTCTATGTCGGGGAGCTGTTTTTT. Residues: CASSFYVGELFF.

The rearrangement uses TRBV5-4 and TRBJ1-2; perhaps TRBD1 as D (5 bases). Trimming stripped 0 bases from V and 7 bases from J, with 19 bases between. This CDR3 has 16 amino acids. Germline V gene lookup returns CDR1 SGHNT and CDR2 YYREEE (reference sequence). This CDR3 is CASSLVRGARESGYTF. Here the CDR3 DNA reads TGTGCCAGCAGCTTGGTCCGGGGTGCCAGGGAGAGTGGCTACACCTTC.

The chain links TRBV5-1 to TRBJ2-7; D unclear. CDR3 length equals 16 residues. V was shortened by 2 bases and J by 0 bases, with 15 bases between the two germline ends. Germline values: CDR1 SGHRS, CDR2 YFSETQ. CDR3 sequence: CASSLLNSLSSYEQYF. The CDR3 bases are TGCGCCAGCAGCTTACTCAACAGCTTGAGCTCCTACGAGCAGTACTTC.

Note on this clone: Compared with germline, one end of the junction differs, possibly owing to a read error. The chain combines TRBV7-9 with TRBJ2-7, with no clear D. The CDR3 has 8 amino acids. Germline values: CDR1 SEHNR, CDR2 FQNEAQ (reference sequence). DNA for the CDR3: TGTGCCAGCAGCCCCTCTATCTTC. This encodes CASSPSIF.

The CDR3 protein is CAISGTSDTEAFF. CDR3 DNA: TGTGCCATCAGTGGGACGTCGGACACTGAAGCTTTCTTT. This chain connects TRBV10-3 to TRBJ1-1, with unresolved D. CDR1 is ENHRY, CDR2 SYGVKD, per germline. This CDR3 is built from 13 residues. The V and J ends lost 4 bases and 3 bases respectively, with 9 bases between them.

The V call is TRBV11-2, the J call TRBJ2-1, with D perhaps matching TRBD2 (7 bases). CDR3 length: 15 amino acids. CDR1 is SGHAT, CDR2 FQNNGV, per germline. V lost 0 bases and J 6 bases, leaving 12 bases between the germline ends. Here the CDR3 DNA reads TGTGCCAGCAGCTTAGATGGGAGGGGGGGCAATGAGCAGTTCTTC. This sequence encodes CASSLDGRGGNEQFF.

The chain couples TRBV19 to TRBJ2-1; TRBD2 is a possible D gene (6 bases). This CDR3 comprises 16 residues. Germline values: CDR1 LNHDA, CDR2 SQIVND (reference sequence). The V end was cut by 3 bases, the J end by 7 bases, with 19 bases between. CDR3 residues: CASSIFGTVGNNEQFF. The CDR3 region has the DNA TGTGCCAGTAGTATTTTCGGGACTGTAGGCAATAATGAGCAGTTCTTC.

The rearrangement uses TRBV10-3 and TRBJ2-2; D possibly corresponds to TRBD1 (6 bases). From germline, CDR1 is ENHRY and CDR2 SYGVKD. Trimming took off 6 bases at V and 6 bases at J, with 11 bases between the two ends. The CDR3 is 13 residues long. The CDR3 DNA reads as TGTGCCATCAGGGGACACGGCGCCGGGGAGCTGTTTTTT. Amino acid sequence: CAIRGHGAGELFF.